The 2 T cell receptor beta chains below all came from one sample that was sequenced in a study of control samples from healthy donors and cancer patients. TCRdb keeps only in-frame clones here, not all; method: immunoSEQ multiplex PCR. The table records over 150,000 clones, 90% of them present only once. Sequenced input: blood. The receptors shown here come from a woman between 50 and 59 years old in good health.

Regarding this clone: Other DNA sequences in this sample translate to the same CDR3. The CDR3 DNA reads as TGTGCCAGCAGCGTAGACCCCGGACAGAACACTGAAGCTTTCTTT. Translated, it gives CASSVDPGQNTEAFF. J is TRBJ1-1 and V is TRBV9, with D maybe TRBD1 (5 bases). The CDR3 length is 15 residues. Germline lookup yields CDR1 SGDLS and CDR2 YYNGEE. V gave up 0 bases and J gave up 1 base, with 10 bases separating them.

This chain links TRBV6-5 with TRBJ2-1; 8 bases fit TRBD1. Germline V CDR1 and CDR2: MNHEY, SVGAGI. The CDR3 sequence is 15 residues long. V dropped 0 bases and J dropped 7; count of bases not matched to a gene: 5. The CDR3 DNA follows: TGTGCCAGCAGTTACTCATGGGACAGGTCGAATGAGCAGTTCTTC. Protein: CASSYSWDRSNEQFF.